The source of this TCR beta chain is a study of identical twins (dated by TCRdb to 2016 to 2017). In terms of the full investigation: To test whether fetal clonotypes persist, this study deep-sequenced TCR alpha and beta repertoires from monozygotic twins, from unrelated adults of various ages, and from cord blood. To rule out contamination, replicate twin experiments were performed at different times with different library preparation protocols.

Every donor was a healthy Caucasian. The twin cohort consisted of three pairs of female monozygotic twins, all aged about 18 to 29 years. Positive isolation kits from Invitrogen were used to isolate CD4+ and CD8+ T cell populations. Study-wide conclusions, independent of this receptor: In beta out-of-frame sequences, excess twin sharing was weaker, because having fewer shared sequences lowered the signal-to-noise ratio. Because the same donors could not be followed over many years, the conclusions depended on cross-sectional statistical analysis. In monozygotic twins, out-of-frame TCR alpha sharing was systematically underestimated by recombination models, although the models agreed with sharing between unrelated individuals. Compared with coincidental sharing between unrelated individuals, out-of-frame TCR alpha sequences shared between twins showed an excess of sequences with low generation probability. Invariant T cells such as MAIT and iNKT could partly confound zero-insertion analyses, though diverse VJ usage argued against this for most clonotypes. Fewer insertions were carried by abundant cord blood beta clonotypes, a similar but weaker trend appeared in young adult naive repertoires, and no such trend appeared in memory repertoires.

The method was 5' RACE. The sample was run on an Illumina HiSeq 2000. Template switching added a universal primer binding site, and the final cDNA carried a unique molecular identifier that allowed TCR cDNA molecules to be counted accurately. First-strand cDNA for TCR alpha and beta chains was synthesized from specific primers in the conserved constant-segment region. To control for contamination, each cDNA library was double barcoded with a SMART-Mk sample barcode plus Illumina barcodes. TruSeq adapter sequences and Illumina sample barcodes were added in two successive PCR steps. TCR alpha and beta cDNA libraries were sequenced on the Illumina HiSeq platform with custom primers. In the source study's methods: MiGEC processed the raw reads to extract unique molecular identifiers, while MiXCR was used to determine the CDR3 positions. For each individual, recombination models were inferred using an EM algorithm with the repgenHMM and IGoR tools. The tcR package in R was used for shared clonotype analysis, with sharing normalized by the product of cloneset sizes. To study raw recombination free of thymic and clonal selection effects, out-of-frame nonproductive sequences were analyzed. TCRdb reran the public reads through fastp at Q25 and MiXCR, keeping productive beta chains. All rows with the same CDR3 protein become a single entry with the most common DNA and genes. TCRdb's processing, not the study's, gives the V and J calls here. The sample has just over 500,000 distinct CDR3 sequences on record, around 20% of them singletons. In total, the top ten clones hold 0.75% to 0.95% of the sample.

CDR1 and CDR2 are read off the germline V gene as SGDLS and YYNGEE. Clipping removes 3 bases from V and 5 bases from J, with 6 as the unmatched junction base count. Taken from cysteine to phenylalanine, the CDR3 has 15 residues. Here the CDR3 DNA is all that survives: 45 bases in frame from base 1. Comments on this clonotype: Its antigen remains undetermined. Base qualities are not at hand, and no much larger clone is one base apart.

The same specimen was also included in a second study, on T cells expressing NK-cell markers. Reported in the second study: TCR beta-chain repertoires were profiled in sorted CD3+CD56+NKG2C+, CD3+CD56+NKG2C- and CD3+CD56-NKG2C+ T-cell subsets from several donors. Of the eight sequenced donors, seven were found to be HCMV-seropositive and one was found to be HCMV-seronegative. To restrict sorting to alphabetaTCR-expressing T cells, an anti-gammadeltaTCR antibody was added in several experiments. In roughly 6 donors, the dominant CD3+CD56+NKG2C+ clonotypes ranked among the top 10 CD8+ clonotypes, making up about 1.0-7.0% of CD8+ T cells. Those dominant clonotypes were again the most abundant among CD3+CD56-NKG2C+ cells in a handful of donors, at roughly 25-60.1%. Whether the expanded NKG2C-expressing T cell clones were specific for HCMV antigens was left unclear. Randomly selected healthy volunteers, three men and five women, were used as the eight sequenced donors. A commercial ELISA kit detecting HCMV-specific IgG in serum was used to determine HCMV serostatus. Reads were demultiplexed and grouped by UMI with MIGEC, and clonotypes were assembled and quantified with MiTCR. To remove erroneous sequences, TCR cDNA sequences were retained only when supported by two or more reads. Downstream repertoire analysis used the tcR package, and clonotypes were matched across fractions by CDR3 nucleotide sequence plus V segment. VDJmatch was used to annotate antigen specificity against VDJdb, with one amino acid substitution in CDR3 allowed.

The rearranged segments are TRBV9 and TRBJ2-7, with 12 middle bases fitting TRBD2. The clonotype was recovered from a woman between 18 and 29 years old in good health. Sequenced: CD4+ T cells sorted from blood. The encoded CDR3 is CASSAASGRADEQYF. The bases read TGTGCCAGCAGCGCGGCTAGCGGGAGGGCGGACGAGCAGTACTTC. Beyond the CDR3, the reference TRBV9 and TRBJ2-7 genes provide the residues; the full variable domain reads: DSGVTQTPKHLITATGQRVTLRCSPRSGDLSVYWYQQSLDQGLQFLIQYYNGEERAKGNILERFSAQQFPDLHSELNLSSLELGDSALYFCASSAASGRADEQYFGPGTRLTVT.